Following are 11 T cell receptor beta chains from one sample sequenced in a study of T cell responses to AZD1222 COVID-19 vaccine. TCRdb's table, derived via immunoSEQ multiplex PCR, lists solely in-frame clones and lacks some. This sample yields over 85,000 clones, of which about four fifths are seen a single time; roughly 4.8% belongs to the top ten. This specimen consisted of peripheral blood, obtained on day 0 of AZD1222 vaccination. The receptor set was obtained from an adult in good health.

The chain links TRBV11-2 to TRBJ2-7; possibly TRBD1 for D (6 bases). The CDR3 totals 14 residues. V was pared by 4 bases and J by 0 bases, with 10 bases between. Germline CDR1 reads SGHAT; CDR2 reads FQNNGV. In nucleotides, the CDR3 is TGTGCCAGCAGCTCCGACAGGTACTCCTACGAGCAGTACTTC. It is translated as CASSSDRYSYEQYF.

This chain joins TRBV30 and TRBJ1-2, with D perhaps matching TRBD1 (5 bases). V lost 0 bases to trimming and J lost 7 bases, with 9 bases between them. This CDR3 region has 12 residues. Germline V lookup: CDR1 GTSNPN, CDR2 SVGIG (reference sequence). The CDR3 nucleotides read TGTGCCTGGAGTGTATTTGGGGGTGGCTACACCTTC. This sequence encodes CAWSVFGGGYTF.

This clone was counted only a few times. This chain links TRBV7-9 with TRBJ2-7; the D gene is possibly TRBD2 (6 bases). There are 15 residues in the CDR3. The germline gives CDR1 SEHNR, CDR2 FQNEAQ (reference sequence). V lost 4 bases, J lost 4 bases, and 17 bases lay in between. The CDR3 nucleotides read TGTGCCAGCAGCTCCTGGACGGGTGCGGGATACGAGCAGTACTTC. It codes for CASSSWTGAGYEQYF.

CDR3 in amino acids: CASSLGMSSGGAYNEQFF. The CDR3 bases are TGTGCCAGCAGCTTAGGAATGTCTAGCGGGGGGGCCTACAATGAGCAGTTCTTC. V gene TRBV11-2 combines with J gene TRBJ2-1, with 12 bases aligning to TRBD2. The CDR3 runs 18 residues. V lost 1 base and J lost 2; bases outside the gene matches: 6. Germline V lookup: CDR1 SGHAT, CDR2 FQNNGV.

V usage is TRBV28 and J usage is TRBJ1-5; 7 positions agree with TRBD1. After removal of 7 bases from V and 6 bases from J, the junction contained 15 bases not matched to a gene. The CDR3 is 16 amino acids. The germline V gene encodes CDR1 MDHEN and CDR2 SYDVKM. The DNA for the CDR3 is TGTGCCAGCACCGCCGGTTTGGCAGGGGGTAGTCAGCCCCAGCATTTT. This translates into CASTAGLAGGSQPQHF.

This rearrangement joins TRBV9 to TRBJ2-2; 13 bases align to TRBD2. CDR1 is SGDLS, CDR2 YYNGEE, per germline. After removal of 1 base from V and 6 bases from J, the junction contained 6 bases not matched to a gene. The CDR3 has 17 amino acids. CDR3 sequence reads: CASSVTSGGAIAGELFF. DNA of the CDR3: TGTGCCAGCAGCGTAACTAGCGGGGGGGCAATCGCCGGGGAGCTGTTTTTT.

The sample holds one count of this clone. Here the CDR3 reads CASSLHVGTDTQYF. In DNA, the CDR3 is TGTGCCAGCAGCTTACATGTTGGCACAGATACGCAGTATTTT. The chain recombines TRBV11-2 with TRBJ2-3; no firm D call. Germline lookup yields CDR1 SGHAT and CDR2 FQNNGV. There are 14 residues in the CDR3. V lost 2 bases and J lost 1, with 7 bases in between.

This chain links TRBV9 with TRBJ2-7, with D perhaps matching TRBD2 (6 bases). Germline V gives CDR1 SGDLS, CDR2 YYNGEE. V was shortened by 3 bases and J by 7 bases, with 14 bases between the two germline ends. CDR3 length equals 13 residues. The DNA for the CDR3 is TGTGCCAGCAGCGCCCCTGGGGGGTGGGAGCAGTACTTC. It codes for CASSAPGGWEQYF.

The V call is TRBV30, the J call TRBJ1-5; no reliable D call. CDR1 GTSNPN and CDR2 SVGIG come from the germline V gene (reference sequence). The V gene lost 2 bases and the J gene lost 0 bases, with 11 bases spanning the gap. The CDR3 loop spans 15 amino acids. CDR3 protein: CAWSSDRHSNQPQHF. The CDR3 region has the DNA TGTGCCTGGAGTTCGGACCGGCATAGCAATCAGCCCCAGCATTTT.

The CDR3 nucleotides read TGTGCCAGCAGCCAAGCCAGGAGAGAAGCTTTCTTT. Its protein product is CASSQARREAFF. This sequence joins TRBV3-1 (or the pseudogene TRBV3-2) and TRBJ1-1; D unclear. Germline V gene data show CDR1 as LGHDT and CDR2 as YNNKEL (reference sequence). Trimming stripped 1 base from V and 8 bases from J, with 8 bases between. The CDR3 runs to 12 residues.

This chain uses TRBV6-1 with TRBJ2-3; no clear D. The CDR3 is made up of 11 amino acids. The germline V gene encodes CDR1 MNHNS and CDR2 SASEGT. V lost 6 bases and J 8 bases, leaving 9 bases between the germline ends. CDR3 region: CASSLAGTQYF. CDR3 nucleotide sequence: TGTGCCAGCAGCCTGGCCGGTACGCAGTATTTT.